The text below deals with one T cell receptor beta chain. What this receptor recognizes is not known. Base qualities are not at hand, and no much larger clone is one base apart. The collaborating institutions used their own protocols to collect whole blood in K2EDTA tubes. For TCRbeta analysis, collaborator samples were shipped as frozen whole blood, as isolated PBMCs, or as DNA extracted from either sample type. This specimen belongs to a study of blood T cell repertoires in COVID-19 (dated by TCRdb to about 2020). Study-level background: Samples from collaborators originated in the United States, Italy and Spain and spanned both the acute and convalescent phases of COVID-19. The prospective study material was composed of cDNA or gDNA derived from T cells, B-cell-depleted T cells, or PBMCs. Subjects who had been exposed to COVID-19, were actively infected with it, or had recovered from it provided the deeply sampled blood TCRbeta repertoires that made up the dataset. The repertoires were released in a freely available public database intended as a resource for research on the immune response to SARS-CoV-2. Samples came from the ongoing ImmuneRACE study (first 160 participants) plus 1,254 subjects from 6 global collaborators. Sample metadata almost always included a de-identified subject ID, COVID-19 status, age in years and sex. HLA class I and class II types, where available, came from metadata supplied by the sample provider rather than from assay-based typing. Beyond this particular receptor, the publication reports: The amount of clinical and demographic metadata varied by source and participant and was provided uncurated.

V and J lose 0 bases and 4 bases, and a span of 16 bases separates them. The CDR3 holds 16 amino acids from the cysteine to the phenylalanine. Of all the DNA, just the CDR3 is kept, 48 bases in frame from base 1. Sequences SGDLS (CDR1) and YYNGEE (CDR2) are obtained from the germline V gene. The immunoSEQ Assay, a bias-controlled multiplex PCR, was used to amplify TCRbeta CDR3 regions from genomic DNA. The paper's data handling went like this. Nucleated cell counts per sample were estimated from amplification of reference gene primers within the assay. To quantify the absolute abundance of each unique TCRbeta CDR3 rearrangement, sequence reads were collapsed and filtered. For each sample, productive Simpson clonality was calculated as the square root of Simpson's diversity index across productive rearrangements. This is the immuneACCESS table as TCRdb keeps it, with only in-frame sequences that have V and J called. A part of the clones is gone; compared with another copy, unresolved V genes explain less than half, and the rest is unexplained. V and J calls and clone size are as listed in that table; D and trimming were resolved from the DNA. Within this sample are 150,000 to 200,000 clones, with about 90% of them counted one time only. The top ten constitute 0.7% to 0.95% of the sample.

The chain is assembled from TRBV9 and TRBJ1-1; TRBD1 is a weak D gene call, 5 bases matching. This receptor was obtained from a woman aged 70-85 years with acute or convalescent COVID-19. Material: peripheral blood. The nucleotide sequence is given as TGTGCCAGCAGCGTAGGGGGCGGGGCGCTAGGCACTGAAGCTTTCTTT. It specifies CASSVGGGALGTEAFF.